This passage covers 15 T cell receptor beta chains from one sample sequenced in a study of Ad26.COV2.S vaccination and SARS-CoV-2 variants. Only in-frame clones appear in the TCRdb table, and some are missing; sequencing was by immunoSEQ multiplex PCR. The table has about 420,000 clones, roughly 90% seen once. Treatment: some 19 received Ad26.COV2.S at low or high dose, single or two shots; several received placebo; per-sample allocation not given. The samples date from day 63 after the first vaccine or placebo injection. Sequenced here: peripheral blood, sampled in a trial of Ad26.COV2.S vaccine versus placebo. Receptors originate from a person aged 18-60 years who received the Ad26.COV2.S COVID-19 vaccine or a placebo.

This clone occurred a few times. DNA of the CDR3: TGTGCCAGCAGTTACCCTCCCCGCAGGAATAATCAGCCCCAGCATTTT. It translates to CASSYPPRRNNQPQHF. The chain carries TRBV6-2 or TRBV6-3 and TRBJ1-5, with D unclear. Deletions cut 2 bases from V and 4 bases from J, with 15 bases between. Germline-derived CDR1 and CDR2 are MNHEY and SVGEGT. The CDR3 runs 16 residues.

This chain uses TRBV6-5 with TRBJ2-7, with a tentative D call TRBD2 (5 bases). Deletions cut 6 bases from V and 2 bases from J, with 11 bases between. The germline V gene has CDR1 MNHEY and CDR2 SVGAGI. There are 13 residues in the CDR3. In DNA, the CDR3 is TGTGCCAGCAGCGTGAGCGGCCCCTACGAGCAGTACTTC. This codes for CASSVSGPYEQYF.

V usage is TRBV11-2 and J usage is TRBJ1-6; possibly TRBD1 for D (6 bases). Germline V gene sequence: CDR1 SGHAT, CDR2 FQNNGV. The CDR3 has 15 amino acids. V lost 1 base, J lost 10 bases, and 14 bases lay in between. CDR3: CASSLGGAGQSPLHF. CDR3 nucleotide sequence: TGTGCCAGCAGCTTAGGGGGGGCAGGGCAATCACCCCTCCACTTT.

For this clone: The sample carries other DNA sequences with the same CDR3. This chain joins TRBV5-6 and TRBJ1-5; no definite D call. Germline lookup yields CDR1 SGHDT and CDR2 YYEEEE. The CDR3 loop spans 13 amino acids. V lost 4 bases and J 0 bases, leaving 5 bases between the germline ends. CDR3 protein: CASSLRSNQPQHF. The CDR3 DNA reads as TGTGCCAGCAGCCTGCGTAGCAATCAGCCCCAGCATTTT.

This sequence joins TRBV27 and TRBJ1-1, with D perhaps TRBD1 (5 bases). Germline V gene data show CDR1 as MNHEY and CDR2 as SMNVEV (reference sequence). Trimming stripped 2 bases from V and 5 bases from J, with 12 bases between. The length of the CDR3 is 14 residues. The CDR3 bases are TGTGCCAGCAGTTTAAGGGGATCGGTGACTGAAGCTTTCTTT. This encodes CASSLRGSVTEAFF.

The V call is TRBV9, the J call TRBJ2-7; D is undetermined. Germline CDR1 SGDLS, CDR2 YYNGEE. The CDR3 extends over 15 amino acids. Trimming removed 0 bases from V and 0 bases from J, with 10 bases in between. The CDR3 region is CASSVGYSPSYEQYF. As DNA, the CDR3 is TGTGCCAGCAGCGTAGGTTACAGTCCCTCCTACGAGCAGTACTTC.

As DNA, the CDR3 is TGTGCCAGCAGTGACGATTTTGGACAGGGGATTTATAGCAATCAGCCCCAGCATTTT. Translation gives CASSDDFGQGIYSNQPQHF. The rearrangement joins TRBV6-4 to TRBJ1-5; 9 bases are a match to TRBD1. This CDR3 is built from 19 residues. Trimming at V came to 2 bases and at J to 0 bases, leaving 11 bases not matched to a gene. Germline values: CDR1 MRHNA, CDR2 SNTAGT.

This clone came up a few times. The chain recombines TRBV27 with TRBJ1-4, with a weak D call TRBD1 (5 bases). Germline CDR1 is MNHEY and CDR2 is SMNVEV (reference sequence). V lost 6 bases and J lost 3, with 17 bases in between. The CDR3 extends over 16 amino acids. CDR3 DNA sequence: TGTGCCAGCAGCCTGGGGGTAGGACCCCCTAATGAAAAACTGTTTTTT. Translated, it gives CASSLGVGPPNEKLFF.

The rearrangement joins TRBV6-2 or TRBV6-3 to TRBJ2-7; weak D call: TRBD1 (6 bases). Between the trimmed V and J ends, which lost 6 bases and 6 bases, there was a span of 15 bases. The CDR3 contains 13 residues. Germline CDR1 reads MNHEY; CDR2 reads SVGEGT. In DNA form, the CDR3 reads TGTGCCAGCAGCAGGGACAAGGCCGGCGAGCAGTACTTC. Encoded protein: CASSRDKAGEQYF.

The chain joins TRBV6-5 to TRBJ2-5, with 8 bases matching TRBD2. Germline trimming cut 7 bases from V and 1 base from J; bases unmatched to any gene: 8. The CDR3 totals 15 residues. CDR1 is MNHEY and CDR2 is SVGAGI in the germline V gene. CDR3 DNA sequence: TGTGCCAGCAACGACGCGGGGGGCCCCCAAGAGACCCAGTACTTC. This gives the protein CASNDAGGPQETQYF.

About this clone itself: At one of its ends the junction is not consistent with the germline gene, which may arise from a read error. The chain carries TRBV6-5 and TRBJ2-5, with 8 bases that match TRBD1. Germline V gene sequence: CDR1 MNHEY, CDR2 SVGAGI. The CDR3 runs 13 residues. CDR3 in DNA: TGTGCCAGCAGTTCCGATCAGGGGGCAGTCAGGCACTTC. The encoded protein is CASSSDQGAVRHF.

J is TRBJ2-5 and V is TRBV6-1, with TRBD2 identical over 8 bases. The CDR3 is made up of 22 amino acids. The V gene end was trimmed by 0 bases and the J gene end by 1 base; junction bases not matched to a gene: 22. Germline CDR1 and CDR2: MNHNS and SASEGT. The CDR3 reads CASSEAPWISGGLRGPQETQYF. In nucleotides, the CDR3 is TGTGCCAGCAGTGAAGCTCCCTGGATCTCGGGGGGGCTACGGGGGCCCCAAGAGACCCAGTACTTC.

V usage is TRBV12-3 or TRBV12-4 and J usage is TRBJ1-1; possible D gene TRBD1, 5 bases. The germline V and J ends were trimmed by 7 bases and 6 bases, with 15 bases remaining between them. The CDR3 is made up of 13 amino acids. The CDR3 DNA reads as TGTGCCAGCACCACGACGGTGGGGGCTGAAGCTTTCTTT. Translated: CASTTTVGAEAFF.

The rearrangement uses TRBV19 and TRBJ1-2, with 7 nucleotides matching TRBD1. After removal of 9 bases from V and 5 bases from J, the junction contained 18 bases not matched to a gene. The CDR3 is made up of 16 amino acids. Germline V gene sequence: CDR1 LNHDA, CDR2 SQIVND (reference sequence). The CDR3 DNA sequence: TGTGCCAGCAGGAAGGCAGGGGGGGGCAGGGTGTATGGCTACACCTTC. It encodes CASRKAGGGRVYGYTF.

The chain employs TRBV4-2 and TRBJ2-2; D gene ambiguous. This CDR3 has 14 residues. Germline assignment: CDR1 LGHNA and CDR2 YNFKEQ. The V and J ends lost 0 bases and 0 bases respectively, with 2 bases between them. This CDR3 is CASSQDPNTGELFF. In nucleotides, the CDR3 is TGTGCCAGCAGCCAAGATCCGAACACCGGGGAGCTGTTTTTT.